Listed below are T cell receptor beta chains from one sample, sequenced in a study of T cell changes during pregnancy in multiple sclerosis. Some clones are missing from TCRdb's copy, which holds only in-frame ones; the method was immunoSEQ multiplex PCR. Among almost 55,000 clones, about 88% were seen once, and the ten largest hold under 3.5%. Sequences were derived from CD8+ T cells from peripheral blood mononuclear cells, sampled before pregnancy. The receptor set was obtained from a female donor with multiple sclerosis, enrolled in a pregnancy study. The CDR3 runs from the conserved cysteine through the conserved F or W. A D gene is named only where the DNA matches it firmly. The listing skips clone size in some rows; elsewhere it reads once, few, many or a size class.

abundance,v_gene,d_gene,j_gene,len,CDR3nt,CDR3aa
-,TRBV6-1,TRBD1,TRBJ2-3,13,TGTGCCAGCCGAGACAGGGGCACAGATACGCAGTATTTT,CASRDRGTDTQYF
-,TRBV7-8,-,TRBJ1-1,15,TGTGCCAGCAGCTTAGATCCGGGGTTGGACACTGAAGCTTTCTTT,CASSLDPGLDTEAFF
-,TRBV9,-,TRBJ2-7,13,TGTGCCAGCAGCGTCGACAGCCCCTACGAGCAGTACTTC,CASSVDSPYEQYF
-,TRBV5-6,-,TRBJ1-4,19,TGTGCCAGCAGCTTGACGCAGCGCATAATGGAGTCGGCGAATGAAAAACTGTTTTTT,CASSLTQRIMESANEKLFF
once,TRBV5-6,TRBD2,TRBJ2-5,13,TGTGCCAGCAGCACGGGAGGGTGGGAGACCCAGTACTTC,CASSTGGWETQYF
-,TRBV7-6,-,TRBJ2-5,13,TGTGCCAGCAGCTTTCACCGGCAAGAGACCCAGTACTTC,CASSFHRQETQYF
once,TRBV6-1,-,TRBJ1-2,11,TGTGCCAGCTTGGCAGGGCATGGCTACACCTTC,CASLAGHGYTF
once,TRBV4-2,TRBD1,TRBJ2-7,13,TGTGCCAGCAGGGCAGGGGGCTCCTACGAGCAGTACTTC,CASRAGGSYEQYF
-,TRBV4-3,TRBD1,TRBJ2-7,16,TGCGCCAGCAGCCAAGGCGGGGGACAGGGAGCCTACGAGCAGTACTTC,CASSQGGGQGAYEQYF
-,TRBV11-2,TRBD2,TRBJ2-3,15,TGTGCCAGCAGTAGAACCGCGGGGGGCGCAGATACGCAGTATTTT,CASSRTAGGADTQYF
once,TRBV6-4,TRBD1,TRBJ1-2,15,TGTGCCAGCAGTGAATCCTATCAGGGGGCGCAGGGCTACACCTTC,CASSESYQGAQGYTF
-,TRBV9,TRBD1,TRBJ2-2,15,TGTGCCAGCAGCACCTACTTACAGGGGACCGGGGAGCTGTTTTTT,CASSTYLQGTGELFF
-,TRBV7-6,-,TRBJ2-3,18,TGTGCCAGCAGCTCTAGGGGGGTACAGGGGCCCAGCACAGATACGCAGTATTTT,CASSSRGVQGPSTDTQYF
-,TRBV7-6,-,TRBJ2-7,13,TGTGCCAGCAGCGTAGCCCAGGGTTACGAGCAGTACTTC,CASSVAQGYEQYF
-,TRBV5-6,TRBD1,TRBJ2-3,14,TGTGCCAGCAGCTCCCCGGACAGGGACGATACGCAGTATTTT,CASSSPDRDDTQYF
once,TRBV9,TRBD2,TRBJ2-7,15,TGTGCCAGCAGCGCCCCTAGCGGGAGAGAGTACGAGCAGTACTTC,CASSAPSGREYEQYF
-,TRBV4-3,-,TRBJ1-2,14,TGCGCCAGCAGCCCTGGGGGGTTTAACTATGGCTACACCTTC,CASSPGGFNYGYTF
-,TRBV25-1,-,TRBJ1-5,15,TGTGCCAGCAGCCCCGCTACAGGGTGGGATCAGCCCCAGCATTTT,CASSPATGWDQPQHF
-,TRBV4-2,TRBD2,TRBJ2-5,17,TGTGCCAGCAGCCAATGGGGTCGGGGGGGACCTCAAGAGACCCAGTACTTC,CASSQWGRGGPQETQYF
-,TRBV7-3,-,TRBJ2-1,14,TGTGCCAGCAGTTTAGACAGCTCCTACAATGAGCAGTTCTTC,CASSLDSSYNEQFF
once,TRBV4-3,-,TRBJ2-5,13,TGCGCCAGCAGCCAAGATCGGGGTGAGACCCAGTACTTC,CASSQDRGETQYF
-,TRBV5-6,TRBD1,TRBJ1-2,14,TGTGCCAGCAGCTTGGCGGGACAGGTACATGGCTACACCTTC,CASSLAGQVHGYTF
once,TRBV19,TRBD1,TRBJ1-5,16,TGTGCCAGTAGACCGGACAGGGGACTGCTCAATCAGCCCCAGCATTTT,CASRPDRGLLNQPQHF
-,TRBV6-5,TRBD2,TRBJ2-5,15,TGTGCCAGCAGTTACTCCAGGACTAGCTATGAGACCCAGTACTTC,CASSYSRTSYETQYF
-,TRBV12-5,-,TRBJ2-3,15,TGTGCTAGTGGTTTGGTGGGTCCAGGGACAGATACGCAGTATTTT,CASGLVGPGTDTQYF
-,TRBV27,TRBD2,TRBJ2-1,16,TGTGCCAGCAGTTCCCTAACTAGCGGACCTGGCCATGAGCAGTTCTTC,CASSSLTSGPGHEQFF